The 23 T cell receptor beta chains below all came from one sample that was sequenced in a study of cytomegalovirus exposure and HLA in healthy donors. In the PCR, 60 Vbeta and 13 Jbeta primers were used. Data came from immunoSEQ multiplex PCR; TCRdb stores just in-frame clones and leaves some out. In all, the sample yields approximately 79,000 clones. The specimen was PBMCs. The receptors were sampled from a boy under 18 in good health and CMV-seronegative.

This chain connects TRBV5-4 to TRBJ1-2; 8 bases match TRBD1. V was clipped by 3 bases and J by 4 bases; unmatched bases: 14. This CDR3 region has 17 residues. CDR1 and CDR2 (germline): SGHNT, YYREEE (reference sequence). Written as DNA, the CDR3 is TGTGCCAGCAGCTCCGGTTTAAACAGGGGGACTCCCTATGGCTACACCTTC. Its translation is CASSSGLNRGTPYGYTF.

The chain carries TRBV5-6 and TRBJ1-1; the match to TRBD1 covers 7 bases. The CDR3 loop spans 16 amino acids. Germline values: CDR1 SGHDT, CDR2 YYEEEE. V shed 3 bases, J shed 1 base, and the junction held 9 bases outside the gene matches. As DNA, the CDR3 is TGTGCCAGCAGCTGGGCGGGACAGCCAAGGAACACTGAAGCTTTCTTT. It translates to CASSWAGQPRNTEAFF.

CDR3 loop: CASSLAASGEGTQYF. CDR3 in DNA: TGCGCCAGCAGCTTGGCGGCTAGCGGAGAAGGTACGCAGTATTTT. The chain employs TRBV5-1 and TRBJ2-3; 7 nucleotides align to TRBD2. Germline values: CDR1 SGHRS, CDR2 YFSETQ. V lost 0 bases and J lost 8; bases outside the gene matches: 9. The CDR3 consists of 15 residues.

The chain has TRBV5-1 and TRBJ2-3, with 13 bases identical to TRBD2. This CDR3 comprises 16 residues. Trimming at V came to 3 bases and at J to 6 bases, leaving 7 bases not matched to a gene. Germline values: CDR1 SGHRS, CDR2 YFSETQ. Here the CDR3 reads CASSSWTSGGGDTQYF. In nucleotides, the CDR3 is TGCGCCAGCAGCTCCTGGACTAGCGGGGGAGGGGATACGCAGTATTTT.

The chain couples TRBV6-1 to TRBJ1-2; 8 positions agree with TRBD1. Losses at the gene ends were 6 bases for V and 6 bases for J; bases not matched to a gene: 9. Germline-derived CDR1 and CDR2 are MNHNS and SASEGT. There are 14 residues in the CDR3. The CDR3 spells CASRAGGLWDGYTF. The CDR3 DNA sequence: TGTGCCAGCAGAGCAGGGGGCCTCTGGGATGGCTACACCTTC.

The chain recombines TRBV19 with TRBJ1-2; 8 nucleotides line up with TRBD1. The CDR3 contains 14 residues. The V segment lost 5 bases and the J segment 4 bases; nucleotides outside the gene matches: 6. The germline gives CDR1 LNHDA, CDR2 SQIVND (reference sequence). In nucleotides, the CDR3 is TGTGCCAGTAGTTCAATGGGACAGGTCTATGGCTACACCTTC. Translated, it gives CASSSMGQVYGYTF.

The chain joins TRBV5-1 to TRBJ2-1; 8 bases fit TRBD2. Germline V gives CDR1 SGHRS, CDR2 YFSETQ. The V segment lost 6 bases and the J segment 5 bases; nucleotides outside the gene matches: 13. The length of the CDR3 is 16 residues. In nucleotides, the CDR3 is TGCGCCAGCAAGGCGAATAGCGGGATTCCGGACAATGAGCAGTTCTTC. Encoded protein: CASKANSGIPDNEQFF.

The CDR3: CASSLAGVGGAKSQYF. The CDR3 bases are TGTGCCAGCAGCTTAGCGGGAGTCGGCGGGGCGAAATCCCAGTACTTC. The chain is built from TRBV11-2 and TRBJ2-5, with TRBD2 as a possible D gene (6 bases). This CDR3 region has 16 residues. Trimming left V 1 base short and J 9 bases short, with 21 bases between. Germline CDR1 SGHAT, CDR2 FQNNGV.

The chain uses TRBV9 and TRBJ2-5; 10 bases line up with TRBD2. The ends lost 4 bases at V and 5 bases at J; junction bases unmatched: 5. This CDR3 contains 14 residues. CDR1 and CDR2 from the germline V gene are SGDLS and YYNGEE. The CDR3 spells CASSISGRKETQYF. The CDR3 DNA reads TGTGCCAGCAGCATTAGCGGGAGGAAGGAGACCCAGTACTTC.

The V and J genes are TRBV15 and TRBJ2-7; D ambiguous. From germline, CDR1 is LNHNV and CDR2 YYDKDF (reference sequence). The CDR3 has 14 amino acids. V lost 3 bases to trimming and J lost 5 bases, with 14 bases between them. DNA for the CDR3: TGTGCCACCAGCAGTCGGTTGGGCATAGACGAGCAGTACTTC. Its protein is CATSSRLGIDEQYF.

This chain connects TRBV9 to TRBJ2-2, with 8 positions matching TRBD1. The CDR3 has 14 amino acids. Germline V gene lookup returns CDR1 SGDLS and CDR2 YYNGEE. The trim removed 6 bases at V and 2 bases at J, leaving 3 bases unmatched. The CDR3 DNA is TGTGCCAGCAAGGGACAGGAAAACACCGGGGAGCTGTTTTTT. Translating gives CASKGQENTGELFF. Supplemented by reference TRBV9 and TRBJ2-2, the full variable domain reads DSGVTQTPKHLITATGQRVTLRCSPRSGDLSVYWYQQSLDQGLQFLIQYYNGEERAKGNILERFSAQQFPDLHSELNLSSLELGDSALYFCASKGQENTGELFFGEGSRLTVL.

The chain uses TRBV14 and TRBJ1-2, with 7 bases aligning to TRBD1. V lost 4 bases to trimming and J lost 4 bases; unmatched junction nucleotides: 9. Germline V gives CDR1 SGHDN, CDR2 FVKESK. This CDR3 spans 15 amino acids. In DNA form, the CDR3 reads TGTGCCAGCAGCCGGTCGGAGGGGGCGAGCTATGGCTACACCTTC. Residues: CASSRSEGASYGYTF.

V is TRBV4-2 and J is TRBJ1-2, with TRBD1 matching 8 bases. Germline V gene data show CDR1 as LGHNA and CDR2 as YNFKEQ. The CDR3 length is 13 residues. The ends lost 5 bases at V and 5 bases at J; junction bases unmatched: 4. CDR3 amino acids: CASSSRQGYGYTF. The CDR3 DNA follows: TGTGCCAGCAGCTCACGACAGGGGTATGGCTACACCTTC.

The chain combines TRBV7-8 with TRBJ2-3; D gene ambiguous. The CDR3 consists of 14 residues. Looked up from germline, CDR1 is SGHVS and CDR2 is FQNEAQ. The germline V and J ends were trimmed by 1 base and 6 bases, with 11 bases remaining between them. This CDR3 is CASSLVSSLDTQYF. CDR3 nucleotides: TGTGCCAGCAGCTTAGTGTCTAGTCTTGATACGCAGTATTTT.

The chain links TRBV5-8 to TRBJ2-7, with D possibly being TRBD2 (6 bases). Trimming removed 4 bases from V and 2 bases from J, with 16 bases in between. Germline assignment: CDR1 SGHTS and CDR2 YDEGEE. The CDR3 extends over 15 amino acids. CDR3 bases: TGTGCCAGCAGCCCCCGGGGGAAGGGGACCTACGAGCAGTACTTC. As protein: CASSPRGKGTYEQYF.

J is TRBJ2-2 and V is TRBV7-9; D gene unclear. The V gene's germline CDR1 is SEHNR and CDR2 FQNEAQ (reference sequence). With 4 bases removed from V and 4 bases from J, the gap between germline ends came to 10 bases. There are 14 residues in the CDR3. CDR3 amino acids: CASSSQLLTGELFF. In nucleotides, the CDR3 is TGTGCCAGCAGCTCTCAACTACTCACCGGGGAGCTGTTTTTT.

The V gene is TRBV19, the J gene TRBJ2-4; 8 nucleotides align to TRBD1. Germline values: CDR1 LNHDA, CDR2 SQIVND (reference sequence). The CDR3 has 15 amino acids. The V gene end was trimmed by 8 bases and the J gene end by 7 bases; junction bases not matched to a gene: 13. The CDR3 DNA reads TGTGCCAGTGCCCGTGGGACAGGTGTTCTCAACATTCAGTACTTC. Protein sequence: CASARGTGVLNIQYF.

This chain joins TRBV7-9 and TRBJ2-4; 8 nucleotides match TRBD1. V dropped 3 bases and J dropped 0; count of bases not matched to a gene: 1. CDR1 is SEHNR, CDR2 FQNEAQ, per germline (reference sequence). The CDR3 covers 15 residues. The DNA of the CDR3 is TGTGCCAGCAGCTTGACAGGGGAAGCCAAAAACATTCAGTACTTC. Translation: CASSLTGEAKNIQYF.

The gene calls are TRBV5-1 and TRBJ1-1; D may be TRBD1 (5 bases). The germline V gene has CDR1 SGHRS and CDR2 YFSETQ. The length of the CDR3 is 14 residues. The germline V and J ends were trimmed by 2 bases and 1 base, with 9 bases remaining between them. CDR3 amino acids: CASSFGGPNTEAFF. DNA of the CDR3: TGCGCCAGCAGCTTCGGGGGTCCGAACACTGAAGCTTTCTTT.

CDR3 nucleotide sequence: TGTGCCTGGAGTCTCATGGGACAGGGGGCGCTGGGCGGCTACACCTTC. This gives the protein CAWSLMGQGALGGYTF. The V call is TRBV30, the J call TRBJ1-2; 12 bases map to TRBD1. This CDR3 comprises 16 residues. Germline trimming cut 2 bases from V and 8 bases from J; bases unmatched to any gene: 12. Germline lookup yields CDR1 GTSNPN and CDR2 SVGIG (reference sequence).

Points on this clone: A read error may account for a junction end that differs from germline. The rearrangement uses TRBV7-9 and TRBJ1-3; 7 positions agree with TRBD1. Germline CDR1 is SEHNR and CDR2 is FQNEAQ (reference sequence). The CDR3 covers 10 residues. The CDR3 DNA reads TGTGCACCAGGGGGAAACAACATATATTTT. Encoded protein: CAPGGNNIYF.

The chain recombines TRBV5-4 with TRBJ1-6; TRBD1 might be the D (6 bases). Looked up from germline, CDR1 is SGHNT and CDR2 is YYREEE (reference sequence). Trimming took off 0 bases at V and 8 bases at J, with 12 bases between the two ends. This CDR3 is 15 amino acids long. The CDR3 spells CASSLDGGLYSPLHF. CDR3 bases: TGTGCCAGCAGCTTGGATGGGGGCCTTTATTCACCCCTCCACTTT.

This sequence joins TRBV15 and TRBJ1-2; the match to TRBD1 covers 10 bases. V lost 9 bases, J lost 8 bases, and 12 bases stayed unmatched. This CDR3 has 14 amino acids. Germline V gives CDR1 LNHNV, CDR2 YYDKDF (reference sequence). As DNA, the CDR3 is TGTGCCACTACCCCGGACAGGGGGGTCCGGGGCTACACCTTC. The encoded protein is CATTPDRGVRGYTF.